This T cell receptor beta chain was sequenced for a study of blood T cell repertoires in COVID-19 (dated by TCRdb to about 2020). Some background on the complete study: Recovered participants in ImmuneRACE Cohort 3 were defined by two consecutive negative NP/OP PCR tests, clearance by a healthcare professional, or resolution of symptoms. Samples covering the acute and convalescent phases of COVID-19 were provided by collaborators in the United States, Italy and Spain. The material from the prospective study consisted of cDNA or gDNA derived from T cells, B-cell-depleted T cells, or PBMCs. Subjects who had been exposed to COVID-19, were actively infected with it, or had recovered from it provided the deeply sampled blood TCRbeta repertoires that made up the dataset. The repertoires were released in a freely available public database intended as a resource for research on the immune response to SARS-CoV-2. Samples were obtained from the ongoing ImmuneRACE study (first 160 participants) and from over a thousand subjects provided by 6 global collaborators. The sample metadata nearly always contained a de-identified subject ID, COVID-19 status, age in years and sex. HLA class I and class II types, where available, came from metadata supplied by the sample provider rather than from assay-based typing.

Turning to this clone: Its antigen remains unidentified. No base quality values were provided; no much bigger clone lies one nucleotide off.

In the prospective study, participants were roughly 18 to 100 years old, resided in about two dozen geographic areas of the United States, and were enrolled through a virtual design. To assign participants to cohorts, the prospective study relied on clinical history that participants themselves reported in a screening survey and a study questionnaire. In the prospective study, mobile phlebotomists collected whole blood, serum and a nasopharyngeal or oropharyngeal swab from each participant. Over a roughly two-month period, participants in the prospective study had the option of providing additional blood draws and questionnaires. Before DNA extraction, prospective study blood samples were shipped either frozen or at room temperature. The immunoSEQ Assay, a bias-controlled multiplex PCR, was used to amplify TCRbeta CDR3 regions from genomic DNA. In the authors' own workflow: The number of nucleated cells in each sample was estimated from the amplification of reference gene primers within the assay. Sequence reads were collapsed and filtered to measure the absolute abundance of every unique TCRbeta CDR3 rearrangement. For each sample, productive Simpson clonality was calculated as the square root of Simpson's diversity index across productive rearrangements. TCRdb provides this immuneACCESS table in a form limited to in-frame rearrangements. Some clones are lacking; in checked studies, under half of them reflect an unresolved V gene, and why the rest are absent is not known. V and J calls and clone size come straight from that table; D and trimming were deduced from the DNA. A total of about 360,000 clones appear in this sample, roughly 86% of them only once. The top ten constitute less than 2.5% of the sample.

Overall results and qualifications from the work: Clinical and demographic metadata were provided uncurated, with the amount varying by source and participant.

Material: PBMCs or T cells enriched from blood (not recorded which). This TCR was recovered from a man in his forties in a cohort exposed to, infected with or recovered from COVID-19 (not recorded which).

The CDR3: CASSQVVAPTGELFF. The DNA is as follows: TGTGCCAGCAGCCAAGTAGTAGCGCCCACCGGGGAGCTGTTTTTT. The chain joins TRBV3-1 (or the pseudogene TRBV3-2) to TRBJ2-2, and perhaps TRBD2 as D gene, on 5 matching bases. The trim is 1 base for V and 4 bases for J, with a gap of 10 bases between the germline ends. For CDR1 and CDR2, the germline V gene (reference sequence) lists LGHDT and YNNKEL. The CDR3 contains 15 residues, cysteine and phenylalanine counted. Only CDR3 DNA remains: 45 bases, in frame from the first base.